One and the same sample provided the 11 T cell receptor beta chains below, sequenced in a study of control samples from healthy donors and cancer patients. Some clones are missing from TCRdb's copy, which holds only in-frame ones; the method was immunoSEQ multiplex PCR. The repertoire holds about 59,000 clones, with 92% as singletons. Source material: PBMCs. The receptors originated from a man aged 35 to 55 with colorectal cancer.

This clone has just a few counts. The CDR3 region has the DNA TGCAGTGCTAGAATAGGTTACGAGCAGTACTTC. Its translation is CSARIGYEQYF. V is TRBV20-1 and J is TRBJ2-7, with unresolved D. CDR3 length: 11 residues. Germline loops: CDR1 DFQATT, CDR2 SNEGSKA (reference sequence). V dropped 2 bases and J dropped 4 bases, with 6 bases sitting between them.

This chain connects TRBV7-9 to TRBJ1-1; 11 nucleotides align to TRBD1. Per germline, CDR1 SEHNR and CDR2 FQNEAQ (reference sequence). V was clipped by 6 bases and J by 1 base; unmatched bases: 4. The CDR3 runs 15 residues. CDR3 region: CASRDRGLGNTEAFF. The CDR3 coding sequence is TGTGCCAGCAGGGACAGGGGGCTAGGGAACACTGAAGCTTTCTTT.

The chain combines TRBV5-8 with TRBJ1-2, with D hard to call. Trimming shortened V by 1 base and J by 8 bases, and 18 bases separated the two germline ends. CDR1 and CDR2 from the germline V gene are SGHTS and YDEGEE. The CDR3 is 15 residues long. The CDR3 region has the DNA TGTGCCAGCAGCTTGACTCTCGCAGGCTTAGGCGGCTACACCTTC. Protein: CASSLTLAGLGGYTF.

The chain employs TRBV7-9 and TRBJ2-7; 13 bases line up with TRBD2. The CDR3 consists of 15 residues. V was clipped by 5 bases and J by 2 bases; unmatched bases: 3. CDR1 and CDR2 from the germline V gene are SEHNR and FQNEAQ (reference sequence). CDR3: CASSQGLAGTYEQYF. For the CDR3, the DNA is TGTGCCAGCAGCCAGGGACTAGCGGGGACCTACGAGCAGTACTTC.

This clone was seen a few times. CDR3 sequence: CASSPSARTKNYGYTF. CDR3 coding DNA: TGTGCCAGTAGCCCTTCGGCTAGAACAAAGAACTATGGCTACACCTTC. The chain carries TRBV19 and TRBJ1-2; D is unclear. Trimming left V 6 bases short and J 2 bases short, with 19 bases between. This CDR3 has 16 residues. CDR1 and CDR2 from the germline V gene are LNHDA and SQIVND (reference sequence).

This clone came up a few times. The chain links TRBV5-6 to TRBJ2-5; 7 bases align to TRBD1. From germline, CDR1 is SGHDT and CDR2 YYEEEE. With 7 bases clipped from V and 1 base from J, the junction kept 7 bases outside the gene matches. The CDR3 runs to 14 residues. The CDR3 loop is CASARGGGQETQYF. CDR3 nucleotide sequence: TGTGCCAGCGCCCGAGGGGGCGGCCAAGAGACCCAGTACTTC.

The J gene is TRBJ2-7, the V gene TRBV29-1, with D maybe TRBD1 (7 bases). The V gene lost 6 bases and the J gene lost 5 bases, with 20 bases spanning the gap. Germline V CDR1 and CDR2: SQVTM, ANQGSEA. This CDR3 is 14 amino acids long. CDR3: CSVAVTGTGDEQYF. In DNA, the CDR3 is TGCAGCGTGGCCGTGACAGGGACGGGGGACGAGCAGTACTTC.

A single count supports this clone. The V call is TRBV27, the J call TRBJ1-6, with D unclear. This CDR3 spans 15 amino acids. The V and J ends lost 7 bases and 5 bases respectively, with 15 bases between them. Germline values: CDR1 MNHEY, CDR2 SMNVEV (reference sequence). Here the CDR3 DNA reads TGTGCCAGCAACCTTCGGGGTTGGGATAATTCACCCCTCCACTTT. Translation: CASNLRGWDNSPLHF.

The J gene is TRBJ2-5, the V gene TRBV5-1; 7 positions agree with TRBD2. Germline-derived CDR1 and CDR2 are SGHRS and YFSETQ. V lost 4 bases, J lost 5 bases, and 8 bases stayed unmatched. CDR3 length: 14 amino acids. CDR3 sequence (DNA): TGCGCCAGCAGCCCCTACGGGGGGATTGAGACCCAGTACTTC. It codes for CASSPYGGIETQYF. Variable domain in full (rest from reference TRBV5-1 and TRBJ2-5): KAGVTQTPRYLIKTRGQQVTLSCSPISGHRSVSWYQQTPGQGLQFLFEYFSETQRNKGNFPGRFSGRQFSNSRSEMNVSTLELGDSALYLCASSPYGGIETQYFGPGTRLLVL.

The genes are TRBV3-1 (or the pseudogene TRBV3-2) and TRBJ1-1; D unresolved. The CDR3 has 13 residues. The V gene's germline CDR1 is LGHDT and CDR2 YNNKEL (reference sequence). Trimming removed 1 base from V and 2 bases from J, with 5 bases in between. Written as DNA, the CDR3 is TGTGCCAGCAGCCAAGGAGAAAACACTGAAGCTTTCTTT. Translating gives CASSQGENTEAFF.

The chain links TRBV11-2 to TRBJ2-2, with D possibly TRBD1 on 6 matching bases. The V and J ends lost 5 bases and 7 bases respectively, with 17 bases between them. Germline loops: CDR1 SGHAT, CDR2 FQNNGV. The CDR3 runs 15 residues. The CDR3 is CASSLGRQGFGELFF. For the CDR3, the DNA is TGTGCCAGCAGCCTAGGACGCCAGGGGTTCGGGGAGCTGTTTTTT.